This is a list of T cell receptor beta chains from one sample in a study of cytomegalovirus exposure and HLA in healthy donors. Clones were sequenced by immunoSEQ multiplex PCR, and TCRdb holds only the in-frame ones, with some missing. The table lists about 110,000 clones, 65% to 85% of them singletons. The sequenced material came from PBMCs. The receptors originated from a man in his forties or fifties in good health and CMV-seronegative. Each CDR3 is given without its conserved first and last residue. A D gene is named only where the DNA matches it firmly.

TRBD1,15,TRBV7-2,ASSPITGGRSGNTIY
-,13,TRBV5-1,ASSLLGQALYGYT
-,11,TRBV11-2,ASSLKRNTEAF
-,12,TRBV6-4,ASSQDRQNSPLH
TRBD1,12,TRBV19,ASRERQGGKTQY
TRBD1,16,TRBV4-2,ASSQEGTGTSGANVLT
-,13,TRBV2,ASSDGFGLNTEAF
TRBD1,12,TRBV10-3,AITIGQGEYGYT
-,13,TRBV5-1,ASSINADRQETQY
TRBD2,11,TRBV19,ASSAGEGNVLT
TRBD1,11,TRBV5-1,ASSLDRGTEAF
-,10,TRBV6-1,ASNGRFYEQY
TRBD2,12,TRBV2,ASSEGLAGREQF
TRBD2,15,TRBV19,ASSIDGGTSGYNEQF
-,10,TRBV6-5,ASSRGTYEQY
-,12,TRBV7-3,ASSLGGLNTEAF
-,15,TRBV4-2,ASSQAVRRVVPNEQF
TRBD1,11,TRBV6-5,ASSYSTGGGYT
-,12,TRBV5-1,ASSVTASPNEQY
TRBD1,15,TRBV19,ASSPGEDRDIRYEQY
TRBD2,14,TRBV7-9,ASEKLRGELTDTQY
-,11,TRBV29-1,SVRPGGDQPQH
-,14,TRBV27,ASSSGDISLGHEQF
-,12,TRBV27,ASRLRARGDTQY
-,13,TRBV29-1,SVEGASVPPLEQY
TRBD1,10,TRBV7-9,ASSLTGGEAF
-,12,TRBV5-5,ASSLVEGSYGYT
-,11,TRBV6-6,ASSGIQGYEQY
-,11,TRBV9,ASSVAQGNEQF
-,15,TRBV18,ASSPTRARGAKNIQY
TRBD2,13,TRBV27,ASSLLGLADYEQY
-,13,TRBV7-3,ASSPYGGPGYEQY
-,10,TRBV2,ASSEGSYGYT
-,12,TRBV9,ASSVGWAGREQY
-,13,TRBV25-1,ASSEGATSGYEQY
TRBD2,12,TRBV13,ASSVSGTVDEQY
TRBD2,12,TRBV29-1,SAQAGGGYNEQF
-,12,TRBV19,ASSMSGLSETQY
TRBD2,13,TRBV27,ASTTGTSVDNEQF
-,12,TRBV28,ASLHRRTNEKLF
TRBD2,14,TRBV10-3,AISEQRGSSYNEQF
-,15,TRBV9,ASSEGPQGTAGNTIY
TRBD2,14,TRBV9,ASSKGALAGFGELF
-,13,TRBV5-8,ASQHSLKEEGEQY